This passage covers 20 T cell receptor beta chains from one sample sequenced in a study of OX40 agonist ivuxolimab in advanced cancers. Using immunoSEQ multiplex PCR, the repertoire was profiled, and TCRdb retains in-frame clones only, with some absent. The data hold 45,000 to 50,000 clones, with roughly 77% observed a single time. This specimen was CD4+ or CD8+ T cells sorted from blood, taken in a trial of the OX40 agonist ivuxolimab. The receptor source for this set is an adult with an advanced solid tumor such as melanoma, head and neck, liver or kidney cancer.

This chain links TRBV29-1 with TRBJ2-7; either TRBD1 or TRBD2 may fit D (5 bases each). Germline V gene sequence: CDR1 SQVTM, CDR2 ANQGSEA. V gave up 8 bases and J gave up 6 bases, with 23 bases separating them. The CDR3 runs 14 residues. CDR3 nucleotides: TGCAGCTTACTCCCAGGGAGCAGGTTCTGCGAGCAGTACTTC. Protein: CSLLPGSRFCEQYF.

This clone has only a few counts. This sequence joins TRBV10-3 and TRBJ2-1, with a possible D match to TRBD2 (5 bases). CDR1 is ENHRY, CDR2 SYGVKD, per germline. Deletions cut 6 bases from V and 0 bases from J, with 18 bases between. The CDR3 totals 17 residues. The CDR3 DNA reads TGTGCCATCAGCCCCTGGAGCGGATCCCACTCCTACAATGAGCAGTTCTTC. Protein sequence: CAISPWSGSHSYNEQFF.

This chain links TRBV6-5 with TRBJ2-7; possibly TRBD2 for D (5 bases). Between the trimmed V and J ends, which lost 4 bases and 5 bases, there was a span of 15 bases. Germline CDR1 reads MNHEY; CDR2 reads SVGAGI. The CDR3 length is 14 residues. DNA of the CDR3: TGTGCCAGCAGTTTGATCGCGGGTTATCACGAGCAGTACTTC. Its translation: CASSLIAGYHEQYF.

The gene calls are TRBV27 and TRBJ2-1, with 13 bases matching TRBD2. V dropped 5 bases and J dropped 6; count of bases not matched to a gene: 7. Looked up from germline, CDR1 is MNHEY and CDR2 is SMNVEV (reference sequence). This CDR3 contains 16 residues. The CDR3 region is CASSISGTSGVNEQFF. DNA for the CDR3: TGTGCCAGCAGTATCTCCGGGACTAGCGGGGTCAATGAGCAGTTCTTC.

The chain employs TRBV7-2 and TRBJ1-2, with 8 bases identical to TRBD1. From germline, CDR1 is SGHTA and CDR2 FQGNSA. This CDR3 comprises 15 residues. The trim removed 5 bases at V and 3 bases at J, leaving 8 bases unmatched. The CDR3 nucleotides are TGTGCCAGCAGCGATCAGACAGGGGCGTACTATGGCTACACCTTC. This encodes CASSDQTGAYYGYTF.

This clone was seen a few times. V usage is TRBV7-8 and J usage is TRBJ2-7; D is uncertain. The germline gives CDR1 SGHVS, CDR2 FQNEAQ. This CDR3 is built from 12 residues. V dropped 5 bases and J dropped 0 bases, with 5 bases sitting between them. The CDR3 reads CASSESSYEQYF. CDR3 coding DNA: TGTGCCAGCAGCGAGTCCTCCTACGAGCAGTACTTC.

The J gene is TRBJ2-7, the V gene TRBV5-1; possibly TRBD2 for D (5 bases). From germline, CDR1 is SGHRS and CDR2 YFSETQ. V was trimmed by 1 base and J by 4 bases, leaving 24 bases between them. This CDR3 is built from 18 residues. In nucleotides, the CDR3 is TGCGCCAGCAGCTTGAGGACGGAAACTGGACTTCTCCGTTACGAGCAGTACTTC. Amino acids: CASSLRTETGLLRYEQYF.

The chain uses TRBV5-4 and TRBJ2-7; D gene ambiguous. The length of the CDR3 is 13 residues. Germline CDR1 is SGHNT and CDR2 is YYREEE (reference sequence). Trimming took 1 base from V and 2 from J, leaving 7 bases between them. Here the CDR3 reads CASSLWSAYEQYF. CDR3 bases: TGTGCCAGCAGCTTGTGGAGCGCCTACGAGCAGTACTTC.

The chain links TRBV9 to TRBJ1-3; no firm D call. The CDR3 extends over 15 amino acids. With 7 bases removed from V and 0 bases from J, the gap between germline ends came to 14 bases. CDR1 is SGDLS, CDR2 YYNGEE, per germline. CDR3 in amino acids: CASALDLSSGNTIYF. The DNA for the CDR3 is TGTGCCAGCGCACTAGACTTGAGCTCTGGAAACACCATATATTTT.

About this clone itself: This sample includes further DNA sequences coding for the same CDR3. The V call is TRBV9, the J call TRBJ1-2, with a tentative D call TRBD1 (6 bases). The CDR3 covers 13 residues. Trimming pared 2 bases from V and 2 bases from J, leaving 7 bases between. CDR1 and CDR2 from the germline V gene are SGDLS and YYNGEE. The CDR3 sequence is CASSVGTNYGYTF. For the CDR3, the DNA is TGTGCCAGCAGCGTCGGGACAAACTATGGCTACACCTTC.

The genes are TRBV29-1 and TRBJ2-7, with 8 bases that match TRBD1. The CDR3 runs to 14 residues. J lost 6 bases, V lost 0 bases, and 7 bases had no gene match. Germline loops: CDR1 SQVTM, CDR2 ANQGSEA. CDR3 in amino acids: CSVEEVNRGTEQYF. The CDR3 DNA is TGCAGCGTTGAAGAGGTAAACAGGGGGACCGAGCAGTACTTC.

The chain employs TRBV5-1 and TRBJ1-4, with D possibly TRBD1 on 6 matching bases. Germline V lookup: CDR1 SGHRS, CDR2 YFSETQ. Trimming removed 0 bases from V and 8 bases from J, with 11 bases in between. CDR3 length equals 14 residues. CDR3 in amino acids: CASSLVFQGEKLFF. As DNA, the CDR3 is TGCGCCAGCAGCTTGGTTTTCCAGGGGGAAAAACTGTTTTTT.

CDR3 residues: CASFGATMNTEAFF. The CDR3 nucleotides read TGTGCCAGCTTTGGTGCGACGATGAACACTGAAGCTTTCTTT. The chain employs TRBV7-2 and TRBJ1-1; no clear D. The CDR3 length is 14 residues. V gave up 8 bases and J gave up 0 bases, with 13 bases separating them. Looked up from germline, CDR1 is SGHTA and CDR2 is FQGNSA.

This sequence joins TRBV7-9 and TRBJ2-2; no definite D call. The V gene's germline CDR1 is SEHNR and CDR2 FQNEAQ (reference sequence). There are 15 residues in the CDR3. The V gene lost 5 bases and the J gene lost 7 bases, with 17 bases spanning the gap. CDR3: CASSPYQKWRGELFF. CDR3 DNA sequence: TGTGCCAGCAGCCCCTACCAGAAGTGGCGCGGGGAGCTGTTTTTT.

A word on this clone: This CDR3 is also generated by other DNA sequences in the sample. The genes are TRBV9 and TRBJ2-2; D not certain. V shed 0 bases and J shed 5 bases, with 5 bases lying between them. The CDR3 has 13 amino acids. The germline CDR1 and CDR2 sequences are SGDLS and YYNGEE. CDR3: CASSVGLTGELFF. Written as DNA, the CDR3 is TGTGCCAGCAGCGTAGGGCTGACCGGGGAGCTGTTTTTT. Using reference TRBV9 and TRBJ2-2 for the parts outside the CDR3, the full variable domain is DSGVTQTPKHLITATGQRVTLRCSPRSGDLSVYWYQQSLDQGLQFLIQYYNGEERAKGNILERFSAQQFPDLHSELNLSSLELGDSALYFCASSVGLTGELFFGEGSRLTVL.

The chain uses TRBV12-5 and TRBJ1-6, with D perhaps TRBD1 (5 bases). This CDR3 is built from 15 residues. Germline CDR1 LGHNT, CDR2 FRNRAP. The V and J ends lost 5 bases and 10 bases respectively, with 18 bases between them. The CDR3 reads CASGLEVRGGSPLHF. CDR3 DNA sequence: TGTGCTAGTGGTCTAGAGGTCCGGGGGGGATCACCCCTCCACTTT.

This clone was detected once. This chain uses TRBV10-1 with TRBJ2-2; 9 bases are a match to TRBD2. CDR3 size: 15 residues. Trimming removed 5 bases from V and 7 bases from J; junction bases left unmatched: 8. The germline V gene encodes CDR1 WNHNN and CDR2 SYGVQD (reference sequence). The CDR3 region has the DNA TGCGCCAGCAGTCCTTTAGCGGGAGCGATCGGGGAGCTGTTTTTT. Translating it yields CASSPLAGAIGELFF.

This clone has more than one count but fewer than ten. The rearrangement uses TRBV7-6 and TRBJ2-2; TRBD1 might be the D (6 bases). From germline, CDR1 is SGHVS and CDR2 FNYEAQ. The CDR3 is made up of 16 amino acids. Trimming removed 5 bases from V and 2 bases from J, with 15 bases in between. The CDR3 reads CASSRNPGQNTGELFF. As DNA, the CDR3 is TGTGCCAGCAGCCGAAATCCGGGACAAAACACCGGGGAGCTGTTTTTT. Supplemented by reference TRBV7-6 and TRBJ2-2, the full variable domain reads GAGVSQSPRYKVTKRGQDVALRCDPISGHVSLYWYRQALGQGPEFLTYFNYEAQQDKSGLPNDRFSAERPEGSISTLTIQRTEQRDSAMYRCASSRNPGQNTGELFFGEGSRLTVL.

The chain employs TRBV5-5 and TRBJ2-5; D is unresolved. Germline lookup yields CDR1 SGHKS and CDR2 YYEKEE (reference sequence). This CDR3 spans 14 amino acids. The V end lost 0 bases, the J end lost 5 bases, and 11 bases lay between the germline ends. CDR3 protein: CASSLAVARETQYF. CDR3 sequence (DNA): TGTGCCAGCAGCTTGGCTGTGGCCCGGGAGACCCAGTACTTC.

The chain is built from TRBV7-2 and TRBJ2-5, with 8 bases matching TRBD2. The CDR3 loop spans 15 amino acids. The V segment lost 1 base and the J segment 5 bases; nucleotides outside the gene matches: 6. Germline CDR1 and CDR2: SGHTA and FQGNSA. The CDR3 bases are TGTGCCAGCAGCTTAGGTCTAGCGGGCGAGGAGACCCAGTACTTC. As protein: CASSLGLAGEETQYF.